Below, 9 T cell receptor beta chains from the same sample are listed, as sequenced in a study of blood T cell repertoires in COVID-19. TCRdb keeps only in-frame clones here, not all; method: immunoSEQ multiplex PCR. The sample comprises fewer than 400,000 clones, around 80% of which are singletons, and around 3% rests with the top ten. Input material: peripheral blood. Source of these receptors: a man younger than 45 with active or convalescent COVID-19.

This rearrangement joins TRBV7-9 to TRBJ1-6; D perhaps matches TRBD1 (5 bases). CDR3 length: 16 amino acids. Per germline, CDR1 SEHNR and CDR2 FQNEAQ (reference sequence). The V and J ends lost 3 bases and 2 bases respectively, with 11 bases between them. CDR3 protein: CASSLVGGAYNSPLHF. CDR3 nucleotide sequence: TGTGCCAGCAGCTTGGTGGGGGGTGCCTATAATTCACCCCTCCACTTT.

The chain uses TRBV7-9 and TRBJ2-7; 8 nucleotides align to TRBD2. The V segment lost 5 bases and the J segment 1 base; nucleotides outside the gene matches: 10. CDR1 and CDR2 from the germline V gene are SEHNR and FQNEAQ (reference sequence). The CDR3 covers 16 residues. DNA of the CDR3: TGTGCCAGCAGCCCTATTGGGTTAGCGGGATCCTACGAGCAGTACTTC. Amino acid sequence: CASSPIGLAGSYEQYF. The variable domain in full, completed from reference TRBV7-9 and TRBJ2-7, reads DTGVSQNPRHKITKRGQNVTFRCDPISEHNRLYWYRQTLGQGPEFLTYFQNEAQLEKSRLLSDRFSAERPKGSFSTLEIQRTEQGDSAMYLCASSPIGLAGSYEQYFGPGTRLTVT.

The V and J genes are TRBV4-2 and TRBJ2-5; no definite D call. The CDR3 contains 14 residues. Germline CDR1 reads LGHNA; CDR2 reads YNFKEQ. Trimming cost V 1 base and J 9 bases, with 15 bases left between them. Here the CDR3 reads CASSQGQFGGPQYF. Here the CDR3 DNA reads TGTGCCAGCAGCCAAGGCCAGTTCGGCGGCCCCCAGTACTTC.

The genes are TRBV9 and TRBJ2-3; 13 bases match TRBD2. Germline V gene sequence: CDR1 SGDLS, CDR2 YYNGEE. The CDR3 contains 17 residues. With 0 bases clipped from V and 5 bases from J, the junction kept 6 bases outside the gene matches. The CDR3: CASSVETSGGALDTQYF. The CDR3 region has the DNA TGTGCCAGCAGCGTAGAAACTAGCGGGGGGGCCTTAGATACGCAGTATTTT.

The chain recombines TRBV14 with TRBJ1-6, with TRBD1 as a possible D gene (5 bases). CDR1 and CDR2 from the germline V gene are SGHDN and FVKESK. V lost 3 bases, J lost 8 bases, and 8 bases lay in between. The CDR3 is 13 residues long. The CDR3 protein is CASSQGGYSPLHF. The CDR3 DNA reads as TGTGCCAGCAGCCAGGGGGGGTATTCACCCCTCCACTTT.

J is TRBJ2-1 and V is TRBV7-2; D is uncertain. The length of the CDR3 is 14 residues. The ends were cut back, 5 bases at V and 6 bases at J, with 14 bases in the middle. Germline CDR1 and CDR2: SGHTA and FQGNSA. The CDR3 loop is CASSPTAAPNEQFF. The CDR3 bases are TGTGCCAGCAGCCCTACCGCGGCGCCCAATGAGCAGTTCTTC. The full variable domain, its missing parts supplied by reference TRBV7-2 and TRBJ2-1, is GAGVSQSPSNKVTEKGKDVELRCDPISGHTALYWYRQSLGQGLEFLIYFQGNSAPDKSGLPSDRFSAERTGGSVSTLTIQRTQQEDSAVYLCASSPTAAPNEQFFGPGTRLTVL.

The genes are TRBV12-5 and TRBJ2-3; TRBD2 matches at 11 bases. CDR1 is LGHNT, CDR2 FRNRAP, per germline. The V segment lost 1 base and the J segment 6 bases; nucleotides outside the gene matches: 9. This CDR3 spans 17 amino acids. The DNA for the CDR3 is TGTGCTAGTGGTTTGGGTCTAGGGGCTAGCGGGAGGGATACGCAGTATTTT. It yields the protein CASGLGLGASGRDTQYF. The whole variable domain, filled in from reference TRBV12-5 and TRBJ2-3, reads DARVTQTPRHKVTEMGQEVTMRCQPILGHNTVFWYRQTMMQGLELLAYFRNRAPLDDSGMPKDRFSAEMPDATLATLKIQPSEPRDSAVYFCASGLGLGASGRDTQYFGPGTRLTVL.

This sequence joins TRBV4-1 and TRBJ2-1; TRBD2 matches at 7 bases. The CDR3 extends over 17 amino acids. The trim removed 0 bases at V and 0 bases at J, leaving 5 bases unmatched. Germline V gene lookup returns CDR1 MGHRA and CDR2 YSYEKL. This CDR3 is CASSQDPGGFSYNEQFF. CDR3 in DNA: TGCGCCAGCAGCCAAGATCCCGGGGGGTTCTCCTACAATGAGCAGTTCTTC.

This clone came up once. The chain recombines TRBV11-3 with TRBJ2-7; the D gene is possibly TRBD2 (5 bases). V lost 5 bases, J lost 7 bases, and 18 bases lay in between. CDR3 length: 14 amino acids. The germline V gene has CDR1 SGHNT and CDR2 YENEEA. CDR3 amino acids: CASSPGSVGVEQYF. Here the CDR3 DNA reads TGTGCCAGCAGCCCGGGGAGTGTCGGAGTAGAGCAGTACTTC.